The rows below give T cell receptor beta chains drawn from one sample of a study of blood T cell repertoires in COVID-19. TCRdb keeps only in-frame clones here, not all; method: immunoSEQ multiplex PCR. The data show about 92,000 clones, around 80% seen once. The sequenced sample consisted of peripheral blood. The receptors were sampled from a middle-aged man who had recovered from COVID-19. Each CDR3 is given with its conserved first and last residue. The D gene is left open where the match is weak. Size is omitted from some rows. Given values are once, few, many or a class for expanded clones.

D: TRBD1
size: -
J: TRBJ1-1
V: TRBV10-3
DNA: TGTGCCATCAGTGGCGACAGGGGCACTGAAGCTTTCTTT
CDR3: CAISGDRGTEAFF

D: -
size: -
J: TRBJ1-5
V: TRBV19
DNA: TGTGCCAGTAGTATGATCTCCGGTCAGCCCCAGCATTTT
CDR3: CASSMISGQPQHF

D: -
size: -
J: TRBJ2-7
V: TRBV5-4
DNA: TGTGCCAGCAGCTTCCCAGGGGCCGGGAATAACGAGCAGTACTTC
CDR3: CASSFPGAGNNEQYF

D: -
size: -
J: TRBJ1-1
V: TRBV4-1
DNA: TGCGCCAGCAGCCAAGATCGTGCGGGAAACACTGAAGCTTTCTTT
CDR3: CASSQDRAGNTEAFF

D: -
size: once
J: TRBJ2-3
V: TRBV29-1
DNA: TGCAGCGTTCCGCACAACGACTGGGCAGGGCAAGATACGCAGTATTTT
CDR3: CSVPHNDWAGQDTQYF

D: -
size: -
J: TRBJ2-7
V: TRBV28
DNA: TGTGCCAGCAGCCGACTGAGAAGCTCCTACGAGCAGTACTTC
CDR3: CASSRLRSSYEQYF

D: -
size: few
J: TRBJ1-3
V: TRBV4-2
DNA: TGTGCCAGCAGCCAGTCCGGAGTCGGAAACACCATATATTTT
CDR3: CASSQSGVGNTIYF

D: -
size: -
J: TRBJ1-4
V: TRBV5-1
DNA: TGCGCCAGCAGCCGAGGAGAGTACGCAACTAATGAAAAACTGTTTTTT
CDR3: CASSRGEYATNEKLFF

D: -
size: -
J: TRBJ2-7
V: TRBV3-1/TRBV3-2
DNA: TGTGCCAGCAGCCAAGATGAGGGATTTGAGCAGTACTTC
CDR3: CASSQDEGFEQYF

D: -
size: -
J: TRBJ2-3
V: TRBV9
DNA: TGTGCCAGCAGCATTAACACAGATACGCAGTATTTT
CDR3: CASSINTDTQYF

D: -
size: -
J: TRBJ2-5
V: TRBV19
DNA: TGTGCCAGTAGGATGCGGGGTGGGCGAGAGACCCAGTACTTC
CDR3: CASRMRGGRETQYF

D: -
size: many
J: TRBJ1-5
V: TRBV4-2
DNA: TGTGCCAGCAGCCAATCTTCTTATAGCAATCAGCCCCAGCATTTT
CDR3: CASSQSSYSNQPQHF

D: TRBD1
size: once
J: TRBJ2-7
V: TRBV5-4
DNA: TGTGCCAGCAGCGTGGACAGGGACGAGCAGTACTTC
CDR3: CASSVDRDEQYF

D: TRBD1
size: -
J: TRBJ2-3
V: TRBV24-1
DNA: TGTGCCACCAGTGACTCCGACAGGGGCCGAGGACTTTCAGATACGCAGTATTTT
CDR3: CATSDSDRGRGLSDTQYF

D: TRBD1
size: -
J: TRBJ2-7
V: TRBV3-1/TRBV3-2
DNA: TGTGCCAGCAGTCCGACAGGGTTGGACGAGCAGTACTTC
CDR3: CASSPTGLDEQYF

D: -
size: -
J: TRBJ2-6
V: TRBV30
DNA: TGTGCCTGGTCCCGGGGGTCGTCTGGGGCCAACGTCCTGACTTTC
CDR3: CAWSRGSSGANVLTF

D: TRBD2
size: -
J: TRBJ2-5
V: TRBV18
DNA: TGTGCCAGCTCACCTCGGGGGGAAGAGACCCAGTACTTC
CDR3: CASSPRGEETQYF

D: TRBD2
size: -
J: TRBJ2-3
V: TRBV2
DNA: TGTGCCAGCAGTGAATGGCTAGCGGGAGAAACCAGCACAGATACGCAGTATTTT
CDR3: CASSEWLAGETSTDTQYF

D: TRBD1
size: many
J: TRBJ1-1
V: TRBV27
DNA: TGTGCCAGCAGTTTCAAGGGGACAGGCCCTGAAGCTTTCTTT
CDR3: CASSFKGTGPEAFF

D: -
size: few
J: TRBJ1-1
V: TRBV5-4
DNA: TGTGCCAGCAGCCCGGCGGGGCGCCCCGGCACTGAAGCTTTCTTT
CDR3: CASSPAGRPGTEAFF

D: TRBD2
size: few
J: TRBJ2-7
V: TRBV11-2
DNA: TGTGCCAGCAGCTCCCGGACTAGCGGGTTTAGGTACGAGCAGTACTTC
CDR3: CASSSRTSGFRYEQYF

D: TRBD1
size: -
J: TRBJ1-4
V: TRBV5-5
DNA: TGTGCCAGCAGCCTGGGGACAGGGAGTAATGAAAAACTGTTTTTT
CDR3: CASSLGTGSNEKLFF

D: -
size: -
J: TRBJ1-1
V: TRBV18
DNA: TGTGCCAGCTCACTGGACTGGAACACTGAAGCTTTCTTT
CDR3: CASSLDWNTEAFF

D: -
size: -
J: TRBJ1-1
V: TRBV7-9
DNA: TGTGCCAGCAGCTTAGGACAGTCTTCTGAAGCTTTCTTT
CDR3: CASSLGQSSEAFF

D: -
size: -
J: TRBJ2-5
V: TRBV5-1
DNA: TGCGCCAGCAGCTTGGCCGGGCAGGGTAGGGAGACCCAGTACTTC
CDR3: CASSLAGQGRETQYF

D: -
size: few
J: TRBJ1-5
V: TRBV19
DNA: TGTGCCAGTAGTATCGAGACTTATAGCAATCAGCCCCAGCATTTT
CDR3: CASSIETYSNQPQHF

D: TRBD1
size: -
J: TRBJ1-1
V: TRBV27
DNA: TGTGCCAGCAGTTTAGCCAACAGGGGTGGGAACACTGAAGCTTTCTTT
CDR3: CASSLANRGGNTEAFF

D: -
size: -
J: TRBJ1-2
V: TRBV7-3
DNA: TGTGCCAGCAGCTTAGGTTCTACAGAAAGCTATGGCTACACCTTC
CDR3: CASSLGSTESYGYTF

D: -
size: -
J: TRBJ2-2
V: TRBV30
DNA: TGTGCCTGGAGTGTACGGGGGACCGGGGAGCTGTTTTTT
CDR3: CAWSVRGTGELFF

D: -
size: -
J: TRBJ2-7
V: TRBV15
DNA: TGTGCCACCAGCAGAGCGGCTCCTGGGGCGGGATCCTACGAGCAGTACTTC
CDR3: CATSRAAPGAGSYEQYF

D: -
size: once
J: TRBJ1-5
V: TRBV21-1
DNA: TGTGCCAGCAGCAGTCAGGGGGGTCAGCCCCAGCATTTT
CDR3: CASSSQGGQPQHF

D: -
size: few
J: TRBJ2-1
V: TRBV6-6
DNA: TGTGCCAGCAGGACAACAGGGTCTAGCTACAATGAGCAGTTCTTC
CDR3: CASRTTGSSYNEQFF

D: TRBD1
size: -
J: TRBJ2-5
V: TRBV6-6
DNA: TGTGCCAGCTGGACGGACAGGGGCCTAGAGACCCAGTACTTC
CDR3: CASWTDRGLETQYF

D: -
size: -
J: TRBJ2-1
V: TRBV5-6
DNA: TGTGCCAGCGGGGAGACTGTCAGATTTTTAAACAATGAGCAGTTCTTC
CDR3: CASGETVRFLNNEQFF

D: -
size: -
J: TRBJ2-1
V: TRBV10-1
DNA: TGCGCCAGCAGTGAAAGCGGCTCCTACAATGGGCAGTTCTTC
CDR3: CASSESGSYNGQFF

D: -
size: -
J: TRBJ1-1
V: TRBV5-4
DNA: TGTGCCAGCAGCGCCACCGGGGATACTGAAGCTTTCTTT
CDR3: CASSATGDTEAFF